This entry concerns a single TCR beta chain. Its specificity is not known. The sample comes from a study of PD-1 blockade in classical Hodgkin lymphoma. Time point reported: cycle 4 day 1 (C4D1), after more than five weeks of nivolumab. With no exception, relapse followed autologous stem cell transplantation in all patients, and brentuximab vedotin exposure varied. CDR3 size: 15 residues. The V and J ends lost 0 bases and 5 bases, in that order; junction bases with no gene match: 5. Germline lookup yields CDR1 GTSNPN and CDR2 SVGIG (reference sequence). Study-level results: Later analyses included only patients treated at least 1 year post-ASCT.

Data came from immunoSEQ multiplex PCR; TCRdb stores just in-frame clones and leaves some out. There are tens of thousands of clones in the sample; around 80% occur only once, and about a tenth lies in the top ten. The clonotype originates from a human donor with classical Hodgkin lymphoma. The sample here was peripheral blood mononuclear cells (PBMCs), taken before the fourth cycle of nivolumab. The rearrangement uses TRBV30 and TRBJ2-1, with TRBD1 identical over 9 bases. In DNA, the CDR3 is TGTGCCTGGAGTGTAGAGGGACAGGGACACAATGAGCAGTTCTTC. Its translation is CAWSVEGQGHNEQFF.